This T cell receptor beta chain was documented in a study of T cell responses to AZD1222 COVID-19 vaccine. TCRdb's copy holds only in-frame clones and misses some; the assay was immunoSEQ multiplex PCR. The sample records over 110,000 clones, 80% to 95% being singletons. The V and J ends lost 2 bases and 2 bases respectively, with 12 bases between them. Germline-derived CDR1 and CDR2 are PRHDT and FYEKMQ (reference sequence). The CDR3 runs to 16 residues. The sequence came from an adult in good health. Sequenced here: peripheral blood, sampled on day 0 of AZD1222 vaccination. The gene calls are TRBV13 and TRBJ2-2, with D possibly being TRBD2 (6 bases). This CDR3 reads CASSLNPGGNTGELFF. As DNA, the CDR3 is TGTGCCAGCAGCTTAAATCCCGGGGGAAACACCGGGGAGCTGTTTTTT.